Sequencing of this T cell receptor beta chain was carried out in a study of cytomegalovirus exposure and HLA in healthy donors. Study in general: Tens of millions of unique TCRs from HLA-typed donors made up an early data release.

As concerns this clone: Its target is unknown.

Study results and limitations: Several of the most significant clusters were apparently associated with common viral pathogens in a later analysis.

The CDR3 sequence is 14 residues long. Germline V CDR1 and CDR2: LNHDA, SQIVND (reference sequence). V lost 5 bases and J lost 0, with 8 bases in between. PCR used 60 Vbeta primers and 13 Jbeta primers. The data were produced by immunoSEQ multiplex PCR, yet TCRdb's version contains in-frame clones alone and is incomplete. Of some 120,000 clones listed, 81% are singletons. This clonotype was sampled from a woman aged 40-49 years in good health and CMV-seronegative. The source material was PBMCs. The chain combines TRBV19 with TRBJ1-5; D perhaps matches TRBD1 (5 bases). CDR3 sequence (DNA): TGTGCCAGTAGTTTACAGGATAGCAATCAGCCCCAGCATTTT. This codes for CASSLQDSNQPQHF.